This TCR beta chain was obtained from a study of cytomegalovirus exposure and HLA in healthy donors. Researchers ran the PCR with 60 Vbeta and 13 Jbeta primers. The assay was immunoSEQ multiplex PCR, and TCRdb's table has in-frame clones only and misses some. This sample yields about 150,000 clones, of which almost 80% are seen a single time; about 1.7% belongs to the top ten. The CDR3 is 13 residues long. CDR1 and CDR2 from the germline V gene are SGHRS and YFSETQ. Losses at the gene ends were 8 bases for V and 4 bases for J; bases not matched to a gene: 3. The sample comprised PBMCs. The chain links TRBV5-1 to TRBJ2-1, with TRBD1 matching 10 bases. The sequence derives from a woman in her 30s in good health and CMV-seronegative. The CDR3 sequence: CASRTGGYNEQFF. CDR3 DNA sequence: TGCGCCAGTCGGACAGGGGGTTACAATGAGCAGTTCTTC.